The 20 T cell receptor beta chains listed next were all sequenced from one sample in a study of CD8+CD57+ T cells in acquired aplastic anemia. Genomic DNA, serving as template, underwent TCR beta VDJ and CDR3 profiling. From the reads, TCRdb called clonotypes with MiXCR, one entry per CDR3 protein. The sample lists about 400,000 distinct CDR3 sequences; under 80% were seen once. The sample comprised sorted CD4+, CD8+, or CD8+CD57+ T cells (not recorded which) from PBMCs. These receptors were collected from a human donor in good health, serving as a control.

Concerning this clonotype: This is likely a read error, given that the CDR3 carries no conserved phenylalanine or tryptophan at its end. The CDR3 bases are TGTGCCAGCAGCCAAGATGTGGCTGGGACAACTAATGAAAAACTGTTTCTT. Residues: CASSQDVAGTTNEKLFL. This chain joins TRBV9 and TRBJ1-4; no clear D. The germline gives CDR1 SGDLS, CDR2 YYNGEE. The V end was cut by 4 bases, the J end by 0 bases, with 16 bases between. The CDR3 covers 17 residues.

This clonotype was recorded at least ten times. This chain links TRBV7-2 with TRBJ1-1; D is ambiguous. This CDR3 has 15 amino acids. V dropped 2 bases and J dropped 1 base, with 11 bases sitting between them. Germline CDR1 and CDR2: SGHTA and FQGNSA. CDR3 coding DNA: TGTGCCAGCAGCTTACTGGCCACCCGGAACACTGAAGCTTTCTTT. Translated, it gives CASSLLATRNTEAFF.

The chain couples TRBV7-2 to TRBJ1-6; D ambiguous. Germline lookup yields CDR1 SGHTA and CDR2 FQGNSA. Deletions cut 5 bases from V and 18 bases from J, with 23 bases between. The length of the CDR3 is 14 residues. In DNA, the CDR3 is TGTGCCAGCAGCCATGGACGGACCGGGTACCACCACCACTTT. Amino acids: CASSHGRTGYHHHF. Full variable domain (outside the CDR3, taken from reference TRBV7-2 and TRBJ1-6): GAGVSQSPSNKVTEKGKDVELRCDPISGHTALYWYRQSLGQGLEFLIYFQGNSAPDKSGLPSDRFSAERTGGSVSTLTIQRTQQEDSAVYLCASSHGRTGYHHHFGNGTRLTVT.

Comment on this clonotype: The CDR3 does not end in the conserved phenylalanine or tryptophan, so this is likely a read error. The V gene is TRBV20-1, the J gene TRBJ1-6; TRBD1 agrees at 10 bases. This CDR3 spans 15 amino acids. The trim removed 4 bases at V and 5 bases at J, leaving 5 bases unmatched. Per germline, CDR1 DFQATT and CDR2 SNEGSKA (reference sequence). CDR3 residues: CSATTGTGDNSPLHL. CDR3 coding DNA: TGCAGTGCTACGACCGGGACAGGGGATAATTCACCCCTCCACCTT.

J is TRBJ2-1 and V is TRBV20-1; 8 bases match TRBD2. The CDR3 loop spans 13 amino acids. The germline V gene encodes CDR1 DFQATT and CDR2 SNEGSKA (reference sequence). The CDR3 is CSVNGGEINEQFF. Written as DNA, the CDR3 is TGCAGCGTCAACGGGGGGGAGATTAATGAGCAGTTCTTC.

Comments on this clonotype: Mismatch with germline at one junction end may stem from a read error. The chain couples TRBV10-3 to TRBJ2-1; 7 bases agree with TRBD2. This CDR3 region has 15 residues. Germline V lookup: CDR1 ENHRY, CDR2 SYGVKD. For the CDR3, the DNA is TGTGCCACCAGTGATTCGGCAGCGGGGCTCAATGCGCAGCTCTTC. Protein: CATSDSAAGLNAQLF.

This clonotype was counted once. The chain links TRBV12-3 or TRBV12-4 to TRBJ2-7; D unclear. Trimming shortened V by 10 bases and J by 2 bases, and 9 bases separated the two germline ends. This CDR3 has 11 amino acids. The DNA of the CDR3 is TGTGCCACCGGCCTCACCTACGAGCAGTACTTC. This translates into CATGLTYEQYF.

Ten or more counts support this clonotype. V is TRBV7-9 and J is TRBJ2-2, with unresolved D. V was shortened by 11 bases and J by 4 bases, with 20 bases between the two germline ends. The CDR3 extends over 15 amino acids. Germline CDR1 is SEHNR and CDR2 is FQNEAQ (reference sequence). The CDR3 sequence is CAGSPLGIRTGELFF. The CDR3 bases are TGTGCCGGAAGTCCCCTAGGGATACGCACCGGGGAGCTGTTTTTT.

There are many counts of this clonotype. This chain links TRBV29-1 with TRBJ2-7; D ambiguous. The length of the CDR3 is 12 residues. Trimming left V 0 bases short and J 1 base short, with 4 bases between. Germline V gene lookup returns CDR1 SQVTM and CDR2 ANQGSEA. The CDR3 loop reads CSVEEQSYEQYF. CDR3 nucleotides: TGCAGCGTTGAAGAACAGTCCTACGAGCAGTACTTC.

This chain joins TRBV5-6 and TRBJ2-1; D possibly corresponds to TRBD1 (5 bases). This CDR3 contains 15 residues. Trimming left V 3 bases short and J 7 bases short, with 17 bases between. Looked up from germline, CDR1 is SGHDT and CDR2 is YYEEEE. In nucleotides, the CDR3 is TGTGCCAGCAGCTGCGGACAAAGGGTTAGGAATGAGCAGTTCTTC. This encodes CASSCGQRVRNEQFF.

This clonotype appeared a single time. The conserved phenylalanine or tryptophan normally closing the CDR3 is absent here, so this likely arose from a read error. J is TRBJ2-7 and V is TRBV7-9; D is possibly TRBD2 (7 bases). The CDR3 length is 16 residues. The ends were cut back, 5 bases at V and 5 bases at J, with 22 bases in the middle. CDR1 and CDR2 (germline): SEHNR, FQNEAQ (reference sequence). The CDR3 coding sequence is TGTGCCAGCAGCATTTCCGGCGGCGGGGGCAGCGACGAGCAGTACCTC. This sequence encodes CASSISGGGGSDEQYL.

The chain uses TRBV5-1 and TRBJ1-4; 7 nucleotides line up with TRBD1. Germline V gene lookup returns CDR1 SGHRS and CDR2 YFSETQ. The junction had 6 bases not matched to a gene; V was cut back by 4 bases and J by 6 bases. This CDR3 is 14 amino acids long. CDR3 protein: CASSPSGTDEKLFF. The CDR3 DNA sequence: TGCGCCAGCAGCCCATCCGGGACAGATGAAAAACTGTTTTTT. The whole variable domain, filled in from reference TRBV5-1 and TRBJ1-4, reads KAGVTQTPRYLIKTRGQQVTLSCSPISGHRSVSWYQQTPGQGLQFLFEYFSETQRNKGNFPGRFSGRQFSNSRSEMNVSTLELGDSALYLCASSPSGTDEKLFFGSGTQLSVL.

The genes are TRBV7-2 and TRBJ2-1; weak D call: TRBD1 (5 bases). Trimming took 0 bases from V and 7 from J, leaving 13 bases between them. Germline CDR1 and CDR2: SGHTA and FQGNSA. The CDR3 consists of 15 residues. The CDR3 DNA reads as TGTGCCAGCAGCTTAGCCGAGACAGCGTATAATGAGCAGTTCTTC. It encodes CASSLAETAYNEQFF. The full variable domain, in which reference TRBV7-2 and TRBJ2-1 provide the parts outside the CDR3, is GAGVSQSPSNKVTEKGKDVELRCDPISGHTALYWYRQSLGQGLEFLIYFQGNSAPDKSGLPSDRFSAERTGGSVSTLTIQRTQQEDSAVYLCASSLAETAYNEQFFGPGTRLTVL.

In this sample, this clonotype turned up many times. The chain uses TRBV7-9 and TRBJ2-2; 8 bases align to TRBD2. Germline V gene lookup returns CDR1 SEHNR and CDR2 FQNEAQ (reference sequence). The V segment lost 3 bases and the J segment 6 bases; nucleotides outside the gene matches: 3. The CDR3 covers 14 residues. Here the CDR3 reads CASSFGGGPGELFF. The DNA of the CDR3 is TGTGCCAGCAGCTTCGGCGGGGGGCCCGGGGAGCTGTTTTTT.

Details on this clonotype: A junction boundary mismatches the germline segment, possibly from a read error. The rearrangement links TRBV2 to TRBJ1-1; tentatively, D is TRBD1 (5 bases). Germline CDR1 and CDR2: SNHLY and FYNNEI. The CDR3 loop spans 13 amino acids. The DNA of the CDR3 is TGTGCCAGCACCGGGAGCTTGGACACTCAAGCTCTCTTT. The encoded protein is CASTGSLDTQALF. The entire variable domain, with the rest obtained from reference TRBV2 and TRBJ1-1, is as follows: EPEVTQTPSHQVTQMGQEVILRCVPISNHLYFYWYRQILGQKVEFLVSFYNNEISEKSEIFDDQFSVERPDGSNFTLKIRSTKLEDSAMYFCASTGSLDTQALFGQGTRLTVV.

As for this clonotype: One junction end does not reproduce the germline sequence, and a read error may be involved. This rearrangement joins TRBV7-2 to TRBJ2-3, with 8 positions matching TRBD2. Germline CDR1 and CDR2: SGHTA and FQGNSA. CDR3 length: 17 amino acids. The CDR3 DNA is TGCGCCAGCAGCAAAGCTCCGCGGGGGGCCGGGGCAGATACGCAGTATTTT. Translated: CASSKAPRGAGADTQYF.

The V and J genes are TRBV5-1 and TRBJ2-1; 7 nucleotides match TRBD1. V was clipped by 4 bases and J by 5 bases; unmatched bases: 12. This CDR3 is 16 amino acids long. Germline CDR1 SGHRS, CDR2 YFSETQ. The CDR3 spells CASSKHGTVSNNEQFF. The CDR3 nucleotides read TGCGCCAGCAGCAAACACGGGACAGTCTCAAACAATGAGCAGTTCTTC.

The chain uses TRBV7-3 and TRBJ1-5; unclear D gene. CDR3 size: 16 residues. V was cut by 6 bases and J by 7 bases, with 22 bases left in between. Germline V gene sequence: CDR1 SGHTA, CDR2 FQGTGA. CDR3 loop: CASRPGLAATEQPQHF. The CDR3 DNA reads as TGTGCCAGCAGGCCAGGACTAGCGGCTACTGAGCAGCCCCAGCATTTT.

Concerning this clonotype itself: Because it lacks the conserved phenylalanine or tryptophan at the end, this CDR3 is likely a read error. It is unclear where the CDR3 begins or ends on the DNA, so no DNA is shown, and the CDR3 is as TCRdb lists it. The chain carries TRBV20-1 and TRBJ1-2; the D call in the table, TRBD1, was not verified against the DNA. The CDR3 spans 12 amino acids, including both terminal residues. Germline CDR1 DFQATT, CDR2 SNEGSKA (reference sequence). The CDR3 protein is CSTRGRTMATQS.

This clonotype was seen many times. V gene TRBV2 combines with J gene TRBJ1-4, with D perhaps TRBD1 (5 bases). Deletions cut 7 bases from V and 7 bases from J, with 13 bases between. The CDR3 consists of 13 residues. Germline CDR1 is SNHLY and CDR2 is FYNNEI. The CDR3: CASKQGLGEKLFF. CDR3 DNA sequence: TGTGCCAGCAAGCAGGGACTTGGTGAAAAACTGTTTTTT.